These 23 T cell receptor beta chains share one sample of origin, sequenced in a study of shared clonotypes between healthy human individuals. The data were produced by immunoSEQ multiplex PCR, yet TCRdb's version contains in-frame clones alone and is incomplete. The repertoire includes 2 million to 2.5 million clones, almost 96% of them detected once, and around 0.13% sits in the top ten. The source material was naive CD4+ T cells sorted from blood. As for subset: CD45RA+ positively selected. Source of these receptors: a man aged 18-30 years in good health.

The chain has TRBV21-1 and TRBJ1-1. TRBV21-1 is listed as a pseudogene. This CDR3 has 16 residues. Here the CDR3 reads CASSKNGGGLNTEAFF. The CDR3 DNA sequence: TGTGCCAGCAGCAAGAATGGTGGAGGGCTGAACACTGAAGCTTTCTTT.

The CDR3 here is CASSPPADARDTVWAQYF. CDR3 nucleotide sequence: TGTGCCAGCTCACCACCTGCGGATGCCCGGGACACAGTCTGGGCCCAGTACTTC. The genes are TRBV18 and TRBJ2-5; a possible D gene is TRBD1 (6 bases). Germline CDR1 KGHSH, CDR2 LQKENI. The CDR3 consists of 18 residues. V dropped 0 bases and J dropped 9 bases, with 26 bases sitting between them.

The chain employs TRBV7-2 and TRBJ2-7; TRBD1 agrees at 9 bases. This CDR3 comprises 12 residues. V shed 5 bases and J 4 bases; nucleotides not matched to a gene: 0. CDR1 and CDR2 (germline): SGHTA, FQGNSA. Here the CDR3 DNA reads TGTGCCAGCAGCGGGACAGGGTACGAGCAGTACTTC. It codes for CASSGTGYEQYF.

This chain links TRBV7-9 with TRBJ1-3, with TRBD1 as a possible D gene (5 bases). Germline V gives CDR1 SEHNR, CDR2 FQNEAQ (reference sequence). The V gene lost 5 bases and the J gene lost 2 bases, with 16 bases spanning the gap. CDR3 size: 16 residues. CDR3 coding DNA: TGTGCCAGCAGCCTACCAGGCAGGGCCCCTGGAAACACCATATATTTT. Protein sequence: CASSLPGRAPGNTIYF.

The chain combines TRBV7-2 with TRBJ2-1, with 9 bases identical to TRBD1. The ends lost 3 bases at V and 7 bases at J; junction bases unmatched: 10. The length of the CDR3 is 16 residues. Germline CDR1 reads SGHTA; CDR2 reads FQGNSA. The CDR3 loop reads CASSFPGQGGSNEQFF. The CDR3 DNA is TGTGCCAGCAGCTTTCCGGGACAGGGAGGTTCTAATGAGCAGTTCTTC.

The V gene is TRBV10-1, the J gene TRBJ1-2; possibly TRBD1 for D (5 bases). The CDR3 is 12 amino acids. CDR1 WNHNN and CDR2 SYGVQD come from the germline V gene (reference sequence). V was clipped by 10 bases and J by 4 bases, with 13 bases between them. DNA for the CDR3: TGCGCCAATTCTCGAGGGGCCTATGGCTACACCTTC. Amino acid sequence: CANSRGAYGYTF.

The gene calls are TRBV7-6 and TRBJ2-5, with D possibly being TRBD2 (6 bases). The CDR3 covers 15 residues. V lost 2 bases and J lost 5, with 15 bases in between. Germline CDR1 and CDR2: SGHVS and FNYEAQ. This CDR3 reads CASSLIHGGGETQYF. CDR3 DNA: TGTGCCAGCAGCTTAATCCACGGCGGAGGGGAGACCCAGTACTTC.

This clone appeared once. V gene TRBV5-8 combines with J gene TRBJ1-4, with D uncertain. Per the germline V gene, CDR1 is SGHTS and CDR2 is YDEGEE. The V gene lost 2 bases and the J gene lost 3 bases, with 11 bases spanning the gap. This CDR3 region has 15 residues. The CDR3 sequence is CASSLGGLANEKLFF. CDR3 nucleotide sequence: TGTGCCAGCAGCTTAGGAGGGCTCGCTAATGAAAAACTGTTTTTT.

This sequence joins TRBV6-5 and TRBJ1-2, with a weak D call TRBD1 (5 bases). The CDR3 is 14 amino acids. Trimming stripped 2 bases from V and 2 bases from J, with 9 bases between. CDR1 is MNHEY, CDR2 SVGAGI, per germline. CDR3 nucleotide sequence: TGTGCCAGCAGTTACCGGAGACAGAACTATGGCTACACCTTC. Translation: CASSYRRQNYGYTF.

As for this clone: The sample has other DNA sequences that encode this CDR3 too. This chain uses TRBV7-2 with TRBJ2-2; D is undetermined. V was clipped by 5 bases and J by 3 bases, with 4 bases between them. Germline V lookup: CDR1 SGHTA, CDR2 FQGNSA. The CDR3 length is 12 residues. The CDR3: CASSRYTGELFF. DNA for the CDR3: TGTGCCAGCAGCCGTTACACCGGGGAGCTGTTTTTT.

This clone was found once. The V and J genes are TRBV30 and TRBJ2-1; no firm D call. Per the germline V gene, CDR1 is GTSNPN and CDR2 is SVGIG (reference sequence). This CDR3 has 14 residues. Trimming removed 4 bases from V and 6 bases from J, with 16 bases in between. The CDR3 region has the DNA TGTGCCTGGAAGACGAGAAACATATTCAATGAGCAGTTCTTC. Protein product: CAWKTRNIFNEQFF.

The rearrangement uses TRBV5-1 and TRBJ2-1; 9 bases agree with TRBD1. CDR3 length: 14 residues. CDR1 SGHRS and CDR2 YFSETQ come from the germline V gene. V lost 5 bases, J lost 10 bases, and 10 bases stayed unmatched. CDR3 sequence (DNA): TGCGCCAGCAGTCCTGGGACAGGGACCCTCGAGCAGTTCTTC. Amino acid sequence: CASSPGTGTLEQFF.

To note about this clone: Other DNA sequences within the sample encode an identical CDR3. This sequence joins TRBV27 and TRBJ1-4, with D possibly being TRBD1 (5 bases). Deletions cut 0 bases from V and 3 bases from J, with 5 bases between. Germline V CDR1 and CDR2: MNHEY, SMNVEV (reference sequence). CDR3 size: 14 residues. The CDR3 coding sequence is TGTGCCAGCAGTTTATCAGGGGCTAATGAAAAACTGTTTTTT. This encodes CASSLSGANEKLFF.

V gene TRBV5-4 combines with J gene TRBJ2-5; D gene uncertain. CDR3 length: 14 amino acids. Germline CDR1 is SGHNT and CDR2 is YYREEE (reference sequence). Trimming took 0 bases from V and 5 from J, leaving 11 bases between them. The CDR3 region is CASSLAMARETQYF. In DNA, the CDR3 is TGTGCCAGCAGCTTGGCCATGGCACGGGAGACCCAGTACTTC.

This chain joins TRBV27 and TRBJ2-1, with 10 bases matching TRBD2. CDR1 and CDR2 (germline): MNHEY, SMNVEV (reference sequence). Losses at the gene ends were 8 bases for V and 9 bases for J; bases not matched to a gene: 13. This CDR3 region has 15 residues. The CDR3 nucleotides read TGTGCCAGCTCTGCGCCGGGACTAGCGCAAAGTGAGCAGTTCTTC. Amino acid sequence: CASSAPGLAQSEQFF.

The chain links TRBV10-3 to TRBJ2-7, with 12 bases fitting TRBD1. The V gene end was trimmed by 4 bases and the J gene end by 7 bases; junction bases not matched to a gene: 8. Per the germline V gene, CDR1 is ENHRY and CDR2 is SYGVKD. The CDR3 loop spans 15 amino acids. CDR3 coding DNA: TGTGCCATCAGTGGCGGGGGACAGGGGGCGAGGGAGCAGTACTTC. It translates to CAISGGGQGAREQYF.

V usage is TRBV1 and J usage is TRBJ1-1; TRBD1 is taken as the D call from the table, unchecked against the DNA. TRBV1 is annotated as a pseudogene. CDR3 size: 17 residues. CDR3 bases: TGCACCAGCAGCCCGATTTCCTCGGGACACACGAACACTGAAGCTTTCTTT. Its protein is CTSSPISSGHTNTEAFF.

The chain carries TRBV7-9 and TRBJ1-1; no firm D call. V was pared by 5 bases and J by 6 bases, with 19 bases between. The CDR3 spans 15 residues. Germline CDR1 reads SEHNR; CDR2 reads FQNEAQ (reference sequence). CDR3 DNA sequence: TGTGCCAGCAGCCCTAGACTCCTTAGCCTCTCTGAAGCTTTCTTT. This translates into CASSPRLLSLSEAFF.

The chain employs TRBV14 and TRBJ1-4; no clear D gene. The CDR3 length is 16 residues. Trimming removed 1 base from V and 7 bases from J, with 16 bases in between. Germline CDR1 reads SGHDN; CDR2 reads FVKESK. The DNA for the CDR3 is TGTGCCAGCAGCCAAGTCCGACCCCAAAGATCTGAAAAACTGTTTTTT. Translation gives CASSQVRPQRSEKLFF.

This clone occurred a few times. The chain couples TRBV10-3 to TRBJ1-6; D is undetermined. The length of the CDR3 is 12 residues. The V and J ends lost 0 bases and 14 bases respectively, with 8 bases between them. Germline V CDR1 and CDR2: ENHRY, SYGVKD. The CDR3 sequence: CAISESERSLHF. CDR3 DNA: TGTGCCATCAGTGAGTCCGAGCGTTCCCTCCACTTT.

This rearrangement joins TRBV10-3 to TRBJ2-1; D assignment may be TRBD1 or TRBD2 (5 bases each). The CDR3 is 14 amino acids. Per the germline V gene, CDR1 is ENHRY and CDR2 is SYGVKD. V lost 0 bases and J lost 7, with 10 bases in between. The chain's CDR3 is CAISESGTANEQFF. The CDR3 DNA reads as TGTGCCATCAGTGAGTCGGGGACCGCTAATGAGCAGTTCTTC.

The V gene is TRBV7-2, the J gene TRBJ2-1; D tentatively reads TRBD1 or TRBD2 (6 bases each). The CDR3 is 13 residues long. The V and J ends lost 5 bases and 7 bases respectively, with 12 bases between them. Germline V lookup: CDR1 SGHTA, CDR2 FQGNSA. The chain's CDR3 is CASSPQGGNEQFF. The CDR3 coding sequence is TGTGCCAGCAGCCCTCAAGGGGGGAATGAGCAGTTCTTC. Full variable domain (rest looked up from reference TRBV7-2 and TRBJ2-1): GAGVSQSPSNKVTEKGKDVELRCDPISGHTALYWYRQSLGQGLEFLIYFQGNSAPDKSGLPSDRFSAERTGGSVSTLTIQRTQQEDSAVYLCASSPQGGNEQFFGPGTRLTVL.

As to this clone: Other DNA sequences in this specimen translate into the identical CDR3. The chain joins TRBV5-4 to TRBJ2-7; D tentatively fits TRBD1 or TRBD2 (5 bases each). V lost 0 bases and J lost 4, with 11 bases in between. The CDR3 totals 14 residues. CDR1 is SGHNT and CDR2 is YYREEE in the germline V gene (reference sequence). The CDR3 loop is CASSLGGETYEQYF. In DNA form, the CDR3 reads TGTGCCAGCAGCTTGGGAGGGGAAACTTACGAGCAGTACTTC. The full variable domain, rest sourced from reference TRBV5-4 and TRBJ2-7, is ETGVTQSPTHLIKTRGQQVTLRCSSQSGHNTVSWYQQALGQGPQFIFQYYREEENGRGNFPPRFSGLQFPNYSSELNVNALELDDSALYLCASSLGGETYEQYFGPGTRLTVT.